This is a list of T cell receptor beta chains from one sample in a study of beta chain features in type 1 diabetes. Clones were sequenced by immunoSEQ multiplex PCR, and TCRdb holds only the in-frame ones, with some missing. Of a few hundred thousand clones listed, over 25% are singletons. The specimen sequenced was naive CD4+ T cells from blood. Receptors were obtained from a man younger than 35 in good health. Each CDR3 is given with its conserved first and last residue. The order of the fields is CDR3 length, clone size, V gene, J gene, D gene, CDR3 DNA, CDR3 protein. A D gene is named only where the DNA matches it firmly. Clone size appears in some rows only: once, few, many, or a class for an expanded clone.

17,-,TRBV4-3,TRBJ2-3,-,TGCGCCAGCAGCCATGCTAAGACTGTTTCGGGCACAGATACGCAGTATTTT,CASSHAKTVSGTDTQYF
12,few,TRBV30,TRBJ1-2,TRBD1,TGTGCCTGGAGTAGGGGGCCAACTGGCTACACCTTC,CAWSRGPTGYTF
12,few,TRBV18,TRBJ2-7,-,TGTGCCAGCTCTACCGGGCAGGAGCAGCAGTACTTC,CASSTGQEQQYF
14,few,TRBV10-3,TRBJ2-3,-,TGTGCCATCAGTGAGTCCGCTACGACAGATACGCAGTATTTT,CAISESATTDTQYF
11,-,TRBV28,TRBJ2-7,-,TGTGCCAGCAGTGGCTGGAGGGCAAAGTACTTC,CASSGWRAKYF
14,-,TRBV18,TRBJ2-7,-,TGTGCCAGCTCACGGCTGGTCGGGAACTACGAGCAGTACTTC,CASSRLVGNYEQYF
16,few,TRBV7-2,TRBJ2-1,TRBD2,TGTGCCAGCAGCTTAGTGGTCCTAGCGGGACGCAATGAGCAGTTCTTC,CASSLVVLAGRNEQFF
11,-,TRBV2,TRBJ2-7,-,TGTGCCAGCAGACAGTCGTACGAGCAGTACTTC,CASRQSYEQYF
13,-,TRBV5-1,TRBJ2-5,-,TGCGCCAGCAGCCCAGCGGTCCAAGAGACCCAGTACTTC,CASSPAVQETQYF
14,-,TRBV29-1,TRBJ2-1,TRBD2,TGCAGCGTTCATAGCGGGCTTTCCTACAATGAGCAGTTCTTC,CSVHSGLSYNEQFF
11,few,TRBV30,TRBJ2-7,-,TGTGCCTGGAGTGCAGGTTACGAGCAGTACTTC,CAWSAGYEQYF
16,-,TRBV7-9,TRBJ2-3,TRBD1,TGTGCCAGCAGCTTATCTTCACAGGGGGACACAGATACGCAGTATTTT,CASSLSSQGDTDTQYF
15,few,TRBV18,TRBJ1-5,TRBD1,TGTGCCAGCTCACCGGACAGGGGAGAGGGTCAGCCCCAGCATTTT,CASSPDRGEGQPQHF
14,few,TRBV6-5,TRBJ1-1,-,TGTGCCAGCAGCTCTGGACCGATGAACACTGAAGCTTTCTTT,CASSSGPMNTEAFF
10,-,TRBV20-1,TRBJ2-5,TRBD2,TGCAGTGCTTCTTCTAGCGGGAGCTACTTC,CSASSSGSYF
14,-,TRBV19,TRBJ2-1,TRBD1,TGTGCCAGTAGTATAGGGGACAGGTGGTATGAGCAGTTCTTC,CASSIGDRWYEQFF
14,-,TRBV4-2,TRBJ2-7,-,TGTGCCAGCAGCCAAGATTACGGAACCTACGAGCAGTACTTC,CASSQDYGTYEQYF
17,few,TRBV28,TRBJ2-1,TRBD2,TGTGCCAGCAGGACGGCACTAGCGGGAGAGGTTTACAATGAGCAGTTCTTC,CASRTALAGEVYNEQFF